This is a list of T cell receptor beta chains from one sample in a study of shared clonotypes between healthy human individuals. TCRdb's table, derived via immunoSEQ multiplex PCR, lists solely in-frame clones and lacks some. The sample lists around 1 million clones, less than 85% seen once, with approximately 1.5% in the top ten. The sequencing input was memory CD4+ T cells sorted from blood. All receptors come from a man aged 18 to 29 in good health. CDR3s include the opening cysteine and the closing phenylalanine or tryptophan. The D gene is left open where the match is weak. Not every row has a clone size; where given, it reads once, few, many or a size class.

cdr3_aa | cdr3_nt | j_call | clone_size | d_call | v_call
CASSRTGQGQVQYF | TGTGCCAGCAGCCGAACAGGACAGGGGCAAGTTCAGTACTTC | TRBJ2-4 | NA | TRBD1 | TRBV5-6
CASSQGHPDRTDTQYF | TGCGCCAGCAGCCAGGGACACCCCGATCGCACAGATACGCAGTATTTT | TRBJ2-3 | NA | NA | TRBV5-1
CASSLGGASGDTQYF | TGCGCCAGCAGCTTAGGGGGGGCCTCGGGAGATACGCAGTATTTT | TRBJ2-3 | once | NA | TRBV5-1
CASSLGSGAYNEQFF | TGTGCCAGCAGCCTCGGTAGCGGGGCCTACAATGAGCAGTTCTTC | TRBJ2-1 | NA | TRBD2 | TRBV6-5
CASSLGLGYTF | TGCGCCAGCAGCTTGGGTCTTGGCTACACCTTC | TRBJ1-2 | NA | NA | TRBV5-1
CASSYGEGKAFF | TGTGCCAGCAGTTACGGGGAGGGTAAAGCTTTCTTT | TRBJ1-1 | once | NA | TRBV6-5
CASSLESGAATGELFF | TGTGCCAGCAGCTTAGAGTCGGGGGCGGCCACCGGGGAGCTGTTTTTT | TRBJ2-2 | NA | NA | TRBV7-6
CASSPWGSVVYEQYF | TGTGCCAGCAGCCCATGGGGTTCCGTTGTGTACGAGCAGTACTTC | TRBJ2-7 | NA | NA | TRBV7-2
CASSDSRTTPDTQYF | TGTGCCAGCAGCGACAGTCGGACTACCCCAGATACGCAGTATTTT | TRBJ2-3 | NA | NA | TRBV25-1
CASSYPGTGRDGYTF | TGTGCCAGCAGTTACCCCGGGACAGGTAGAGATGGCTACACCTTC | TRBJ1-2 | NA | TRBD1 | TRBV6-5
CASSPQGVREKLFF | TGCGCCAGCAGTCCTCAGGGGGTACGGGAAAAACTGTTTTTT | TRBJ1-4 | NA | TRBD1 | TRBV5-1
CASRGPGNTIYF | TGTGCCAGTAGGGGACCTGGAAACACCATATATTTT | TRBJ1-3 | NA | NA | TRBV19
CASSLGGTSGSIDNEQFF | TGTGCCAGCAGCTTAGGTGGGACTAGCGGGAGTATCGACAATGAGCAGTTCTTC | TRBJ2-1 | NA | TRBD2 | TRBV11-3
CASSIEGIHTGELFF | TGTGCCAGTAGTATAGAAGGGATTCACACCGGGGAGCTGTTTTTT | TRBJ2-2 | NA | NA | TRBV19
CASTSGTSLFLGANVLTF | TGTGCCAGCACCTCCGGGACTAGCCTATTCTTAGGGGCCAACGTCCTGACTTTC | TRBJ2-6 | NA | TRBD2 | TRBV7-8
CASSSPTGINFNNYGYTF | TGTGCCAGTAGTTCACCGACAGGGATCAATTTTAATAACTATGGCTACACCTTC | TRBJ1-2 | NA | TRBD1 | TRBV19
CASSLDIVEWTGGEDTQYF | TGTGCCAGCAGCTTAGATATTGTCGAGTGGACAGGGGGCGAAGATACGCAGTATTTT | TRBJ2-3 | once | TRBD1 | TRBV11-2
CASSSGRPNTEAFF | TGCGCCAGCAGCTCGGGTAGACCGAACACTGAAGCTTTCTTT | TRBJ1-1 | NA | NA | TRBV5-1
CASSYRDYRLYGELFF | TGCGCCAGCAGTTACCGGGACTACAGACTTTACGGGGAGCTGTTTTTT | TRBJ2-2 | NA | TRBD2 | TRBV5-1
CASSQDIRESSDTQYF | TGCGCCAGCAGCCAAGATATCCGGGAGTCATCAGATACGCAGTATTTT | TRBJ2-3 | NA | NA | TRBV4-3
CASSLEGGGAQTQYF | TGTGCCAGCAGCTTGGAAGGGGGGGGCGCGCAGACCCAGTACTTC | TRBJ2-5 | NA | NA | TRBV5-4
CASSQVVGGPYEQYF | TGCGCCAGCAGCCAAGTCGTGGGAGGTCCCTACGAGCAGTACTTC | TRBJ2-7 | NA | NA | TRBV4-1
CASSQDRQGSYSPLHF | TGCGCCAGCAGCCAAGATCGACAGGGTTCCTATTCACCCCTCCACTTT | TRBJ1-6 | few | TRBD1 | TRBV4-3
CASSLRTGELFF | TGTGCCAGCAGCCTGAGAACCGGGGAGCTGTTTTTT | TRBJ2-2 | few | NA | TRBV7-2
CATSRGQGDTYEQYF | TGTGCCACCAGTCGGGGACAGGGGGATACCTACGAGCAGTACTTC | TRBJ2-7 | NA | TRBD1 | TRBV15
CASSPSSQGWGNEQFF | TGTGCCAGCTCACCAAGTAGCCAGGGTTGGGGTAATGAGCAGTTCTTC | TRBJ2-1 | NA | NA | TRBV18
CASSKVREVTGGGYTF | TGTGCCAGCAGCAAAGTGAGGGAGGTTACAGGGGGTGGCTACACCTTC | TRBJ1-2 | NA | NA | TRBV21-1
CASSFPLARSGGRAGYEQYF | TGTGCCAGCAGTTTCCCTTTGGCGCGATCTGGCGGGAGGGCGGGCTACGAGCAGTACTTC | TRBJ2-7 | NA | TRBD2 | TRBV28
CASSDSASGGLQDEQFF | TGTGCCAGCAGTGACTCGGCTAGCGGGGGGCTACAGGATGAGCAGTTCTTC | TRBJ2-1 | NA | TRBD2 | TRBV6-4
CASSLLGQANEKLFF | TGTGCCAGCAGTTTACTCGGACAGGCTAATGAAAAACTGTTTTTT | TRBJ1-4 | NA | TRBD1 | TRBV27
CASSQATGGAYGYTF | TGCGCCAGCAGCCAAGCGACAGGGGGAGCCTATGGCTACACCTTC | TRBJ1-2 | NA | TRBD1 | TRBV4-3
CASSRDATNEKLFF | TGCGCCAGCAGCCGGGACGCAACTAATGAAAAACTGTTTTTT | TRBJ1-4 | NA | NA | TRBV4-3
CASSQGGGRSETQYF | TGTGCCAGCAGCCAAGGGGGCGGGAGGTCTGAGACCCAGTACTTC | TRBJ2-5 | few | TRBD2 | TRBV14
CASTGRFLYGYTF | TGTGCCAGCACGGGCAGATTCCTTTATGGCTACACCTTC | TRBJ1-2 | few | NA | TRBV6-1
CASNSPGGFDEQFF | TGTGCCAGCAACTCCCCCGGGGGGTTTGATGAGCAGTTCTTC | TRBJ2-1 | few | TRBD2 | TRBV6-5
CASRDPWVLAGVYNEQFF | TGTGCCAGCAGGGATCCTTGGGTTCTAGCGGGGGTGTACAATGAGCAGTTCTTC | TRBJ2-1 | NA | TRBD2 | TRBV11-2
CASSKEPGPTGELFF | TGTGCCAGCAGCAAAGAGCCGGGACCCACCGGGGAGCTGTTTTTT | TRBJ2-2 | NA | NA | TRBV21-1
CATLEIDTYTDTQYF | TGTGCCACCCTAGAGATTGACACTTACACAGATACGCAGTATTTT | TRBJ2-3 | NA | NA | TRBV19
CASSASASGSYNEQFF | TGTGCCAGCAGTGCCAGCGCTAGCGGGTCCTACAATGAGCAGTTCTTC | TRBJ2-1 | NA | TRBD2 | TRBV6-6
CASSVDSKETQYF | TGCGCCAGCAGCGTGGACAGTAAAGAGACCCAGTACTTC | TRBJ2-5 | NA | NA | TRBV5-1
CASSYSPLTEAFF | TGTGCCAGCAGTTACAGTCCCCTCACTGAAGCTTTCTTT | TRBJ1-1 | NA | NA | TRBV6-5
CASSFALSGLAGETQYF | TGCGCCAGCAGCTTTGCTTTGTCAGGACTTGCAGGGGAGACCCAGTACTTC | TRBJ2-5 | NA | NA | TRBV5-1
CASSQDLAALYEQYF | TGCGCCAGCAGCCAAGATCTCGCAGCCCTCTACGAGCAGTACTTC | TRBJ2-7 | NA | NA | TRBV4-3
CASSLGTTYEQYF | TGTGCCAGCAGTTTGGGGACTACCTACGAGCAGTACTTC | TRBJ2-7 | NA | TRBD2 | TRBV28
CASSLETGMAYEQYF | TGTGCCAGCAGCTTAGAGACAGGGATGGCTTACGAGCAGTACTTC | TRBJ2-7 | once | TRBD1 | TRBV7-2
CASSFRGDNEKLFF | TGCGCCAGCAGCTTCAGGGGGGATAATGAAAAACTGTTTTTT | TRBJ1-4 | NA | TRBD1 | TRBV5-1
CSVGTGLNEKLFF | TGCAGCGTTGGGACAGGGCTTAATGAAAAACTGTTTTTT | TRBJ1-4 | NA | TRBD1 | TRBV29-1
CASSLEEVQVSYSNQPQHF | TGTGCCAGCAGCTTAGAGGAGGTACAGGTCAGTTATAGCAATCAGCCCCAGCATTTT | TRBJ1-5 | NA | NA | TRBV7-8